This T cell receptor beta chain was identified during a study of blood T cell repertoires in COVID-19. Study background: Spain, Italy and the United States supplied samples that represented acute and convalescent COVID-19. T cells, B-cell-depleted T cells, or PBMCs supplied cDNA or gDNA.

In the source study's methods: The assay estimated nucleated cells by amplifying reference gene primers. This table comes from immunoSEQ multiplex PCR, and its TCRdb copy is limited to in-frame clones, with some not included. For V, J and clone size, that table is used; D and trimming come from the DNA. This sample has 140,000 to 150,000 clones, with about nine tenths found just once. Germline assignment: CDR1 DFQATT and CDR2 SNEGSKA (reference sequence). V dropped 7 bases and J dropped 5 bases, with 3 bases sitting between them. CDR3 length equals 8 residues. The genes are TRBV20-1 and TRBJ2-7, with no clear D. Sample: peripheral blood. This sequence was found in a human donor in a cohort sampled during active COVID-19. The DNA for the CDR3 is TGCAGTGTAGACGAGCAGTACTTC. It yields the protein CSVDEQYF.